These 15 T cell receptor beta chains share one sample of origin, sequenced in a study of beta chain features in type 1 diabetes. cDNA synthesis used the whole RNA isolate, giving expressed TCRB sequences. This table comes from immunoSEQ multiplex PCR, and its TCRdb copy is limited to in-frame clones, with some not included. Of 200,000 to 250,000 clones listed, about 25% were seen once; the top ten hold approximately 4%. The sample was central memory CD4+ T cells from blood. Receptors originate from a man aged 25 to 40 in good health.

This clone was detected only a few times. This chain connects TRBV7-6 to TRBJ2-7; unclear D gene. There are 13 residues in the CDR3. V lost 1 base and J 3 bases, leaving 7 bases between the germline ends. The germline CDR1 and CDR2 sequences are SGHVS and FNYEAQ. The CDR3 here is CASSLVPHYEQYF. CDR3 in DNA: TGTGCCAGCAGCTTAGTTCCTCACTACGAGCAGTACTTC. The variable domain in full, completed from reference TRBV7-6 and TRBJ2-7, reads GAGVSQSPRYKVTKRGQDVALRCDPISGHVSLYWYRQALGQGPEFLTYFNYEAQQDKSGLPNDRFSAERPEGSISTLTIQRTEQRDSAMYRCASSLVPHYEQYFGPGTRLTVT.

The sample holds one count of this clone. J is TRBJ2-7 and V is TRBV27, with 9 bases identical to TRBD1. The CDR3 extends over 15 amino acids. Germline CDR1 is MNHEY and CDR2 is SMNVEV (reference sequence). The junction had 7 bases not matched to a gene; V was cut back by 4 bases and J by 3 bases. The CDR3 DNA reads TGTGCCAGCAGTTCCCGGGACAGGGTGTTCTACGAGCAGTACTTC. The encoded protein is CASSSRDRVFYEQYF.

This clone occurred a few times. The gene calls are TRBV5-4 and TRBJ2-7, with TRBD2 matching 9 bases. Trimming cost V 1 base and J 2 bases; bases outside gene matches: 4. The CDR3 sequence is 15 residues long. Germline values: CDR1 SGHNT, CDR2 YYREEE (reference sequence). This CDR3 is CASSLNLAGTYEQYF. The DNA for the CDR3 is TGTGCCAGCAGCTTGAACCTAGCGGGAACCTACGAGCAGTACTTC.

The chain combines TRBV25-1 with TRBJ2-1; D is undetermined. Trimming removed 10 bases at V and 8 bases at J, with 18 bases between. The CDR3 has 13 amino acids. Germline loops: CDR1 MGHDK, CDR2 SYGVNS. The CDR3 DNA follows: TGTGCCACTACGACCCTCCGCGTGGATGAGCAGTTCTTC. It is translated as CATTTLRVDEQFF.

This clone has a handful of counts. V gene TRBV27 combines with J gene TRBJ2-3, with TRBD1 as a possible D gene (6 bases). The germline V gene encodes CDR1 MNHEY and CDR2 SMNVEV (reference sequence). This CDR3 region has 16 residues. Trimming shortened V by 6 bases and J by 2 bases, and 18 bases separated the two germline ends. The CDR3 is CASRPVTGQTTDTQYF. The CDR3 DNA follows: TGTGCCAGCAGGCCAGTTACAGGGCAGACCACAGATACGCAGTATTTT.

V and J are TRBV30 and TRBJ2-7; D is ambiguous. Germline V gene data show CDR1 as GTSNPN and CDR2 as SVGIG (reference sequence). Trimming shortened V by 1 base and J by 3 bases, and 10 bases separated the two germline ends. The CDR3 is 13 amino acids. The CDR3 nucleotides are TGTGCCTGGAGTGAGAACCTTTTCTACGAGCAGTACTTC. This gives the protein CAWSENLFYEQYF.

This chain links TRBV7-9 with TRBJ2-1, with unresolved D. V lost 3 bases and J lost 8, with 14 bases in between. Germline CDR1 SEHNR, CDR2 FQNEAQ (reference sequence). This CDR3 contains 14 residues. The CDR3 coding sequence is TGTGCCAGCAGCTTGACGATCCCGAACGATGAGCAGTTCTTC. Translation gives CASSLTIPNDEQFF.

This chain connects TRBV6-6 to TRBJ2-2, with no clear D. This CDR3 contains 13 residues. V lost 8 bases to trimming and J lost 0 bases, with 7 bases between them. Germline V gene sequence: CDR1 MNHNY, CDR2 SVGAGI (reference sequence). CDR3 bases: TGTGCCAGCTCGAATACGAACACCGGGGAGCTGTTTTTT. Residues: CASSNTNTGELFF.

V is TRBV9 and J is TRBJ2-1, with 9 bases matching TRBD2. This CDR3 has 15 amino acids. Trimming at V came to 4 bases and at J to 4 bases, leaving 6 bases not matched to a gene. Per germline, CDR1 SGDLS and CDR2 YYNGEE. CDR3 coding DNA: TGTGCCAGCAGCTACGCGGGAGGGGTATACAATGAGCAGTTCTTC. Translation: CASSYAGGVYNEQFF.

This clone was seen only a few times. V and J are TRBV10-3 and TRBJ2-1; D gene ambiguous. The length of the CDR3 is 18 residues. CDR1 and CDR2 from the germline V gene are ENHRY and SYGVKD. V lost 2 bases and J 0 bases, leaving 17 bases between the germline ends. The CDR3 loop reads CAISEPLSQLSSYNEQFF. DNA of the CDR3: TGTGCCATCAGTGAGCCCCTCTCGCAACTGAGCTCCTACAATGAGCAGTTCTTC.

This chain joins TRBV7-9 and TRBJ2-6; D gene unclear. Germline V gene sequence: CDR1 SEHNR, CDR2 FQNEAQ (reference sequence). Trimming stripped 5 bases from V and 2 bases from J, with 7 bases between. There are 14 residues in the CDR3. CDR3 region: CASSPTTGANVLTF. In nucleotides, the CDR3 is TGTGCCAGCAGCCCGACGACTGGGGCCAACGTCCTGACTTTC.

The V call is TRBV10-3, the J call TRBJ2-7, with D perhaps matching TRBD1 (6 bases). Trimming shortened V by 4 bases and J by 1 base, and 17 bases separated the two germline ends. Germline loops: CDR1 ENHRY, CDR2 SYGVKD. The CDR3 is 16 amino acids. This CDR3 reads CAISVAGTRYSYEQYF. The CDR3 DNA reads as TGTGCCATCAGTGTAGCCGGGACACGGTATTCCTACGAGCAGTACTTC.

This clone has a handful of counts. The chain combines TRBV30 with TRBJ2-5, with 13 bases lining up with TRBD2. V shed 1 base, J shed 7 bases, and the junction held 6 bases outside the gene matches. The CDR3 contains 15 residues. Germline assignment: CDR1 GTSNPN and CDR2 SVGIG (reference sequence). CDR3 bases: TGTGCCTGGAGTGGAGGGACTAGCGGGGTGGGGACCCAGTACTTC. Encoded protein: CAWSGGTSGVGTQYF.

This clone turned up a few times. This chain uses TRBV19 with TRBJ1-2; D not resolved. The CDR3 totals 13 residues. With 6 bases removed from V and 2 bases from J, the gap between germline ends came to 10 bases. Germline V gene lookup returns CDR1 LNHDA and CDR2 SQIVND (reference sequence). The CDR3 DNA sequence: TGTGCCAGTAGAGACACGGCGAACTATGGCTACACCTTC. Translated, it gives CASRDTANYGYTF.

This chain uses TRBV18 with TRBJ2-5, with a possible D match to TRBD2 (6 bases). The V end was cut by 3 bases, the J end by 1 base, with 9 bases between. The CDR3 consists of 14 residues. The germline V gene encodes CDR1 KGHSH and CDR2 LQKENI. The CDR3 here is CASSPVRGQETQYF. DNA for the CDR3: TGTGCCAGCTCACCTGTGCGGGGCCAAGAGACCCAGTACTTC.